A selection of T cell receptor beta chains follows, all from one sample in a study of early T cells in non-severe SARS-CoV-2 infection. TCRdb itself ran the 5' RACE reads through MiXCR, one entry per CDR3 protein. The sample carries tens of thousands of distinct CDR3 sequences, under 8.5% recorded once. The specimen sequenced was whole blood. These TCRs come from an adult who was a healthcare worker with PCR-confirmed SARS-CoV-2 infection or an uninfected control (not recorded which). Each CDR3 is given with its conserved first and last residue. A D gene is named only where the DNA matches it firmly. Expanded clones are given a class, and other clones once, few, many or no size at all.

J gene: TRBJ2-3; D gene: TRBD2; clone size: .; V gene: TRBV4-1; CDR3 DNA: TGCGCCAGCAGCCCGGGGACTAGCGGGGGGGCCCGGGCAGATACGCAGTATTTT; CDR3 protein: CASSPGTSGGARADTQYF
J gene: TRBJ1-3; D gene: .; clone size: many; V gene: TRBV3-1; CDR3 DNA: TGTGCCAGCAGCCTGTATTCGGACTGGAGCTCTGGAAACACCATATATTTT; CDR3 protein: CASSLYSDWSSGNTIYF
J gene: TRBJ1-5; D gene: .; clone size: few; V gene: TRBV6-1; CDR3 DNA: TGTGCCAGCAGTGAATCTATGCGGCAGCCCCAGCATTTT; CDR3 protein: CASSESMRQPQHF
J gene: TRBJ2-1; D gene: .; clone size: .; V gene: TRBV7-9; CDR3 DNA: TGTGCCAGCTCCATTCCCCCCCCGGATGAGCAGTTCTTC; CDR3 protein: CASSIPPPDEQFF
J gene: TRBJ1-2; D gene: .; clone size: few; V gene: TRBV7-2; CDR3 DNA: TGTGCCAGCAGCCCTTGGACAGAGACCTATGGCTACACCTTC; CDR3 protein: CASSPWTETYGYTF
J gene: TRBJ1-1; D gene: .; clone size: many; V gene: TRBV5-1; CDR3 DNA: TGCGCCAGCAGCCGGGAGTTGGCGTCAAACACTGAAGCTTTCTTT; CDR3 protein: CASSRELASNTEAFF
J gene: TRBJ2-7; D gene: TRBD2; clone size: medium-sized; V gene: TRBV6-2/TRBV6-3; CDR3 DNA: TGTGCCAGCAGTTACCCGAGACTAGCTTCCGAGCAGTACTTC; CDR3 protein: CASSYPRLASEQYF
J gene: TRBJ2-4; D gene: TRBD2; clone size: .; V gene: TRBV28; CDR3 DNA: TGTGCCAGCAGTTTCTTTTCCCTAAGACTAGCGGGAGCCAAAAACATTCAGTACTTC; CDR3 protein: CASSFFSLRLAGAKNIQYF
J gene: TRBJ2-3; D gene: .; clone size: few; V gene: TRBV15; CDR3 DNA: TGTGCCACCAGCAGACCGACGGGAGGCACAGATACGCAGTATTTT; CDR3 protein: CATSRPTGGTDTQYF
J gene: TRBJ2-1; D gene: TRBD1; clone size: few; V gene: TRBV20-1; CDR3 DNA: TGCAGTGCTCCGGACAGGTTCTCCTACAATGAGCAGTTCTTC; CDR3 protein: CSAPDRFSYNEQFF
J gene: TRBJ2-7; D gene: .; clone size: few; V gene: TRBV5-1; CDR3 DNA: TGCGCCAGCAGCTTGGCAGTGGGGTCCTCGGGGGAGCAGTACTTC; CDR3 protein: CASSLAVGSSGEQYF
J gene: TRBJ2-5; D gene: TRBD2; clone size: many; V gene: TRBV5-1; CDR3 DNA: TGCGCCAGCAGCACAACTAGCGGGGCCAACCTCCAAGAGACCCAGTACTTC; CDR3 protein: CASSTTSGANLQETQYF
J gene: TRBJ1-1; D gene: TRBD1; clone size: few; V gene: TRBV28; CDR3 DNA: TGTGCCAGCAGTTGGCTCCCTCAGACAGGACAGGCAGCTTTCTTT; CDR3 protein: CASSWLPQTGQAAFF
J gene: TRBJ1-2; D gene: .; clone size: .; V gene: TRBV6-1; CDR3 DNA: TGTGCCAGCAGTGGGGACCCCCCTTATGGCTACACCTTC; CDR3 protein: CASSGDPPYGYTF
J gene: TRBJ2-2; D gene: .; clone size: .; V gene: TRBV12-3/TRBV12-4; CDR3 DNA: TGTGCCAGCAGTTTGGTGCGAGTCACCGGGGAGCTGTTTTTT; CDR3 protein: CASSLVRVTGELFF
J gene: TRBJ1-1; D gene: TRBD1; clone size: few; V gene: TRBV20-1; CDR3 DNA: TGCAGCACCCAGGGGTTGACAGGGCCCCATATGAACACTGAAGCTTTCTTT; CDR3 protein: CSTQGLTGPHMNTEAFF
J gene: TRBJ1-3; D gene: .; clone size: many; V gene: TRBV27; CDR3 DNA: TGTGCCAGCAGTTCGACACAGGTGTCACTTGGGAACACCATATATTTT; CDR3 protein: CASSSTQVSLGNTIYF
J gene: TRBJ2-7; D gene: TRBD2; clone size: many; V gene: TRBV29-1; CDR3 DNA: TGCAGCGTTAGCCTAAGTTTACTAGCGGGAAAATCCTACGAGCAGTACTTC; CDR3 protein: CSVSLSLLAGKSYEQYF
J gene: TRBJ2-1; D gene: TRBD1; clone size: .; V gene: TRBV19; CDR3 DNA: TGTGCCAGTAGTATGCCGCCGTCGGCAGGGCGTAGGGGGCATGAGCAGTTCTTC; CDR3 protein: CASSMPPSAGRRGHEQFF
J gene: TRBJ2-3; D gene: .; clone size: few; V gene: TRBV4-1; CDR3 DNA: TGCGCCAGCAGCCAAGGGACCGGCACAGATACGCAGTATTTT; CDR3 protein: CASSQGTGTDTQYF
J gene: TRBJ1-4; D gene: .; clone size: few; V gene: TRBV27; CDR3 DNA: TGTGCCAGCGGACTGGGAAATGAAAAACTGTTTTTT; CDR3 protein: CASGLGNEKLFF
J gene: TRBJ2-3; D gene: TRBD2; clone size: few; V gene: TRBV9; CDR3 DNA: TGTGCCAGCAGCAGTTCTAGCGGGGGCTATACGCAGTATTTT; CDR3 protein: CASSSSSGGYTQYF
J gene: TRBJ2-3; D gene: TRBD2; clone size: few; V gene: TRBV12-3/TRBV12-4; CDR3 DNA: TGTGCCAGCAGCCCTAGCGGGGGGCGGGATACGCAGTATTTT; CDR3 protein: CASSPSGGRDTQYF
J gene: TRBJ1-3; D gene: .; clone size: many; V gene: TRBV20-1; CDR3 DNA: TGCAGTGCTACGAAACAGGGTGTAGAGGACACCATATATTTT; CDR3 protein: CSATKQGVEDTIYF
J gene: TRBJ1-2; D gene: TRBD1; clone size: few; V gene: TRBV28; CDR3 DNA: TGTGCCAGCAGTTTTGGACAGGGGTATGGCTACACCTTC; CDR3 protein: CASSFGQGYGYTF
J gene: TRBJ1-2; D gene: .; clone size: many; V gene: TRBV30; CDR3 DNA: TGTGCCTGGAGTCCGAACAGCTATGGCTACACCTTC; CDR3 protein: CAWSPNSYGYTF